These 28 T cell receptor beta chains came from one sample sequenced in a study of cytomegalovirus exposure and HLA in healthy donors. In the PCR, 60 Vbeta and 13 Jbeta primers were used. Only in-frame clones appear in the TCRdb table, and some are missing; sequencing was by immunoSEQ multiplex PCR. Here the sample spans about 170,000 clones, approximately 70% being singletons. Source material: PBMCs. The source of these receptors is a middle-aged man in good health and CMV-seropositive.

The chain uses TRBV7-3 and TRBJ2-3; TRBD1 agrees at 8 bases. The CDR3 covers 15 residues. Germline assignment: CDR1 SGHTA and CDR2 FQGTGA. Losses at the gene ends were 4 bases for V and 4 bases for J; bases not matched to a gene: 7. DNA of the CDR3: TGTGCCAGCAGCTCTACAGGGGGGCGGGCAGATACGCAGTATTTT. The encoded protein is CASSSTGGRADTQYF.

J is TRBJ2-5 and V is TRBV30; a possible D gene is TRBD2 (7 bases). Germline V gene lookup returns CDR1 GTSNPN and CDR2 SVGIG (reference sequence). This CDR3 is 13 amino acids long. The V and J ends lost 4 bases and 6 bases respectively, with 15 bases between them. CDR3 in amino acids: CAWIGGGDKTQYF. Here the CDR3 DNA reads TGTGCCTGGATAGGGGGGGGAGACAAGACCCAGTACTTC.

The chain uses TRBV11-2 and TRBJ2-3, with 9 bases matching TRBD2. The CDR3 covers 15 residues. V was pared by 3 bases and J by 5 bases, with 6 bases of the junction left unmatched. CDR1 and CDR2 from the germline V gene are SGHAT and FQNNGV. The CDR3 region has the DNA TGTGCCAGCAGCTTGCTAGCGGGGTTGAGAGATACGCAGTATTTT. Its translation is CASSLLAGLRDTQYF.

This clone was seen only a few times. This chain links TRBV7-2 with TRBJ1-2, with 8 bases matching TRBD1. After removal of 5 bases from V and 0 bases from J, the junction contained 8 bases not matched to a gene. The CDR3 consists of 16 residues. Looked up from germline, CDR1 is SGHTA and CDR2 is FQGNSA. DNA of the CDR3: TGTGCCAGCAGCCGCGACCGGACAGGGTCTAACTATGGCTACACCTTC. Amino acid sequence: CASSRDRTGSNYGYTF.

The genes are TRBV19 and TRBJ1-2, with TRBD1 matching over 7 bases. Per the germline V gene, CDR1 is LNHDA and CDR2 is SQIVND (reference sequence). V was pared by 5 bases and J by 8 bases, with 8 bases of the junction left unmatched. CDR3 length: 13 amino acids. CDR3: CASSLRGLEGYTF. The CDR3 nucleotides are TGTGCCAGTAGTCTAAGGGGGCTGGAAGGCTACACCTTC.

This clone is a singleton in its sample. The rearrangement uses TRBV19 and TRBJ1-1, with TRBD1 identical over 7 bases. CDR3 size: 16 residues. Germline V gene lookup returns CDR1 LNHDA and CDR2 SQIVND (reference sequence). V was clipped by 1 base and J by 1 base; unmatched bases: 6. The CDR3 DNA sequence: TGTGCCAGTAGTATAGGGACAGGTACGGGGAACACTGAAGCTTTCTTT. Protein: CASSIGTGTGNTEAFF.

The gene calls are TRBV9 and TRBJ1-1, with D unclear. From germline, CDR1 is SGDLS and CDR2 YYNGEE. This CDR3 contains 15 residues. Trimming left V 3 bases short and J 1 base short, with 13 bases between. The CDR3 DNA follows: TGTGCCAGCAGCGAGGCCCCTGGAGGGAACACTGAAGCTTTCTTT. The encoded protein is CASSEAPGGNTEAFF.

The chain employs TRBV4-3 and TRBJ1-4, with TRBD1 as a possible D gene (6 bases). Trimming took 4 bases from V and 6 from J, leaving 12 bases between them. Germline V CDR1 and CDR2: LGHNA, YSLEER. CDR3 length: 14 residues. The CDR3 coding sequence is TGCGCCAGCAGCCTATTTGGGGGCGATGAAAAACTGTTTTTT. This sequence encodes CASSLFGGDEKLFF.

The chain carries TRBV6-5 and TRBJ1-2; D is perhaps TRBD1 (6 bases). The length of the CDR3 is 14 residues. V lost 9 bases, J lost 8 bases, and 22 bases lay in between. The germline V gene encodes CDR1 MNHEY and CDR2 SVGAGI. This CDR3 is CASSKGGLLEGYTF. CDR3 in DNA: TGTGCCAGTTCCAAGGGGGGGCTTTTAGAAGGCTACACCTTC.

V and J are TRBV5-1 and TRBJ1-1, with D possibly TRBD1 on 6 matching bases. Germline loops: CDR1 SGHRS, CDR2 YFSETQ. V was shortened by 2 bases and J by 5 bases, with 10 bases between the two germline ends. CDR3 size: 13 residues. CDR3 sequence (DNA): TGCGCCAGCAGCTTCGAACAGGGAACTGAAGCTTTCTTT. As protein: CASSFEQGTEAFF. The complete variable domain, with remaining parts taken from reference TRBV5-1 and TRBJ1-1, reads KAGVTQTPRYLIKTRGQQVTLSCSPISGHRSVSWYQQTPGQGLQFLFEYFSETQRNKGNFPGRFSGRQFSNSRSEMNVSTLELGDSALYLCASSFEQGTEAFFGQGTRLTVV.

This rearrangement joins TRBV5-4 to TRBJ2-3; TRBD2 matches at 7 bases. This CDR3 is 16 amino acids long. Germline CDR1 reads SGHNT; CDR2 reads YYREEE (reference sequence). Unmatched junction bases numbered 9, after V lost 3 bases and J lost 2 bases. The CDR3, as DNA: TGTGCCAGCAGCTCCGGGGGGTCGTCTTTCACAGATACGCAGTATTTT. This sequence encodes CASSSGGSSFTDTQYF.

The chain couples TRBV7-8 to TRBJ2-7; TRBD1 matches 8 bases. The V gene end was trimmed by 4 bases and the J gene end by 2 bases; junction bases not matched to a gene: 7. Germline-derived CDR1 and CDR2 are SGHVS and FQNEAQ. CDR3 size: 15 residues. As DNA, the CDR3 is TGTGCCAGCAGCTCCTCCCCGACAGGGGCCTACGAGCAGTACTTC. This sequence encodes CASSSSPTGAYEQYF.

The V and J genes are TRBV5-5 and TRBJ2-4; weak D call: TRBD1 (5 bases). CDR1 is SGHKS and CDR2 is YYEKEE in the germline V gene (reference sequence). Trimming took off 0 bases at V and 0 bases at J, with 10 bases between the two ends. The CDR3 is made up of 16 amino acids. The CDR3 region has the DNA TGTGCCAGCAGCTTGGGGCAGGGCCTAGCCAAAAACATTCAGTACTTC. It encodes CASSLGQGLAKNIQYF.

V and J are TRBV2 and TRBJ1-1; 9 positions agree with TRBD1. CDR1 and CDR2 from the germline V gene are SNHLY and FYNNEI. The V and J ends lost 6 bases and 3 bases, in that order; junction bases with no gene match: 8. The CDR3 length is 15 residues. For the CDR3, the DNA is TGTGCCAGCAGACCTCGGACAGGGGAGGACACTGAAGCTTTCTTT. It specifies CASRPRTGEDTEAFF.

In its sample, this clone was seen once. The chain has TRBV7-8 and TRBJ1-5; D gene uncertain. Germline CDR1 SGHVS, CDR2 FQNEAQ. The CDR3 runs to 16 residues. V lost 1 base, J lost 3 bases, and 13 bases lay in between. CDR3 sequence (DNA): TGTGCCAGCAGCTTAGGAAATGGCAGGCTCAATCAGCCCCAGCATTTT. Encoded protein: CASSLGNGRLNQPQHF.

This clone occurred a few times. This chain connects TRBV6-5 to TRBJ1-2; weak D call: TRBD1 (6 bases). The V and J ends lost 2 bases and 3 bases respectively, with 16 bases between them. The CDR3 extends over 16 amino acids. CDR1 and CDR2 (germline): MNHEY, SVGAGI. The DNA of the CDR3 is TGTGCCAGCAGTTACACGGACAGACTGGTTGACTATGGCTACACCTTC. Encoded protein: CASSYTDRLVDYGYTF.

This sequence joins TRBV27 and TRBJ1-6; 8 nucleotides agree with TRBD1. The CDR3 loop spans 14 amino acids. V gave up 6 bases and J gave up 8 bases; unmatched junction bases: 6. Germline assignment: CDR1 MNHEY and CDR2 SMNVEV (reference sequence). In DNA form, the CDR3 reads TGTGCCAGCAGCTTAGACAGGGGAGATTCACCCCTCCACTTT. Residues: CASSLDRGDSPLHF.

The gene calls are TRBV6-6 and TRBJ2-7; 7 bases match TRBD1. There are 12 residues in the CDR3. V lost 7 bases to trimming and J lost 7 bases; unmatched junction nucleotides: 7. Looked up from germline, CDR1 is MNHNY and CDR2 is SVGAGI (reference sequence). The CDR3 reads CASILPTGEQYF. Here the CDR3 DNA reads TGTGCCAGCATCCTACCGACAGGGGAGCAGTACTTC.

The chain couples TRBV7-3 to TRBJ2-3, with 8 bases that match TRBD2. V was pared by 4 bases and J by 6 bases, with 6 bases of the junction left unmatched. The germline V gene has CDR1 SGHTA and CDR2 FQGTGA. The CDR3 has 14 amino acids. In nucleotides, the CDR3 is TGTGCCAGCAGCTCGGGGGGGCAGGGTGATACGCAGTATTTT. Residues: CASSSGGQGDTQYF.

This clone was counted once. The chain has TRBV7-2 and TRBJ1-5; a possible D gene is TRBD1 (5 bases). Trimming took 5 bases from V and 1 from J, leaving 12 bases between them. The germline gives CDR1 SGHTA, CDR2 FQGNSA. CDR3 size: 15 residues. CDR3 coding DNA: TGTGCCAGCAGCCCAGGGATGGGAAGCAATCAGCCCCAGCATTTT. Translating it yields CASSPGMGSNQPQHF.

This clone was counted only a few times. The V call is TRBV1, the J call TRBJ2-2; no check of the table's D call, TRBD2, against the DNA was made. TRBV1 is a recognized pseudogene. CDR3 length equals 18 residues. DNA for the CDR3: TGCACCAGCAGCTCCCAATCGAGCGGGGGGGAGAACACCGGGGAGCTGTTTTTT. This encodes CTSSSQSSGGENTGELFF.

The chain couples TRBV9 to TRBJ2-7, with TRBD1 identical over 7 bases. V was clipped by 3 bases and J by 0 bases; unmatched bases: 6. Germline CDR1 and CDR2: SGDLS and YYNGEE. The CDR3 has 15 residues. CDR3 amino acids: CASSASGGSSYEQYF. The DNA of the CDR3 is TGTGCCAGCAGCGCCTCAGGGGGAAGCTCCTACGAGCAGTACTTC.

This chain links TRBV5-1 with TRBJ2-3, with D maybe TRBD1 (5 bases). V was pared by 0 bases and J by 4 bases, with 6 bases between. The CDR3 runs to 13 residues. Germline assignment: CDR1 SGHRS and CDR2 YFSETQ. For the CDR3, the DNA is TGCGCCAGCAGCTTGGGGGGCGCAGATACGCAGTATTTT. It codes for CASSLGGADTQYF.

J is TRBJ1-2 and V is TRBV19; D not resolved. Per germline, CDR1 LNHDA and CDR2 SQIVND (reference sequence). The CDR3 is 15 residues long. V lost 1 base and J lost 0, with 9 bases in between. CDR3 in amino acids: CASSIVLGANYGYTF. In DNA, the CDR3 is TGTGCCAGTAGTATAGTCTTGGGAGCTAACTATGGCTACACCTTC.

This clone showed up just a few times. CDR3: CSVVSGQGEDTQYF. CDR3 in DNA: TGCAGCGTTGTTTCGGGACAGGGGGAAGATACGCAGTATTTT. The chain uses TRBV29-1 and TRBJ2-3, with 11 bases aligning to TRBD1. The V gene's germline CDR1 is SQVTM and CDR2 ANQGSEA. The J segment lost 5 bases and the V segment lost 4 bases, leaving 5 bases of the junction unmatched. The CDR3 extends over 14 amino acids.

The V call is TRBV5-4, the J call TRBJ2-5, with 12 bases identical to TRBD2. CDR1 and CDR2 (germline): SGHNT, YYREEE (reference sequence). The ends lost 2 bases at V and 5 bases at J; junction bases unmatched: 16. The CDR3 has 19 residues. In DNA, the CDR3 is TGTGCCAGCAGCTTAATAAGGGGGACTAGCGGGTTTTCGCGGGAGACCCAGTACTTC. Its protein is CASSLIRGTSGFSRETQYF.

The V gene is TRBV2, the J gene TRBJ2-7, with D possibly being TRBD2 (5 bases). The CDR3 contains 12 residues. CDR1 and CDR2 (germline): SNHLY, FYNNEI. Between the trimmed V and J ends, which lost 8 bases and 3 bases, there was a span of 11 bases. CDR3 nucleotide sequence: TGTGCCAGCGCCCTGACTAACTACGAGCAGTACTTC. This sequence encodes CASALTNYEQYF.

The J gene is TRBJ1-5, the V gene TRBV5-6; D is undetermined. Germline V lookup: CDR1 SGHDT, CDR2 YYEEEE. CDR3 size: 16 residues. V was trimmed by 0 bases and J by 2 bases, leaving 12 bases between them. The CDR3 reads CASSLAGSVGNQPQHF. The CDR3 DNA is TGTGCCAGCAGCTTGGCCGGGTCAGTTGGCAATCAGCCCCAGCATTTT.